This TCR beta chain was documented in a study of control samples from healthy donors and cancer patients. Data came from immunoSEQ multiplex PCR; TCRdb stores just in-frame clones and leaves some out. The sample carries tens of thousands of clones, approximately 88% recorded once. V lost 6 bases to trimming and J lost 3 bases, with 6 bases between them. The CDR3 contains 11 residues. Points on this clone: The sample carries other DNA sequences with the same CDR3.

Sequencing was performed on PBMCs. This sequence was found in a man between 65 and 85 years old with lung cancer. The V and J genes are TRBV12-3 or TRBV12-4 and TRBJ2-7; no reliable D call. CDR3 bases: TGTGCCAGCAGCCTGGGCTACGAGCAGTACTTC. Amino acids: CASSLGYEQYF.